Below are 32 T cell receptor beta chains sequenced from a single sample in a study of blood T cells in healthy people across ages. Together with a sample-barcoded 5' primer, a J-beta primer mix was included in a second PCR lasting about 7 to 11 cycles. TCRdb recomputed calls from the 5' RACE reads with MiXCR, one row per CDR3 protein. The data show hundreds of thousands of distinct CDR3 sequences, approximately 25% seen once. These data were also reused for a study on T cells of mothers and their children.

What was sequenced was blood. All receptors come from a boy aged 5-17 years in good health.

This clonotype appeared once. V and J are TRBV4-1 and TRBJ1-2, with TRBD1 matching 9 bases. Germline V lookup: CDR1 MGHRA, CDR2 YSYEKL. V gave up 2 bases and J gave up 5 bases; unmatched junction bases: 6. The CDR3 spans 15 residues. Here the CDR3 reads CASSQSPGQGYGYTF. DNA for the CDR3: TGCGCCAGCAGCCAAAGCCCGGGACAGGGATATGGCTACACCTTC.

In this sample, this clonotype turned up a few times. The gene calls are TRBV11-2 and TRBJ2-7, with 8 bases that match TRBD2. The germline V gene has CDR1 SGHAT and CDR2 FQNNGV. The CDR3 totals 15 residues. J lost 0 bases, V lost 7 bases, and 8 bases had no gene match. The CDR3 region has the DNA TGTGCCAGCACCGGGGGGGCTAAGAGCTCCTACGAGCAGTACTTC. This translates into CASTGGAKSSYEQYF.

V is TRBV14 and J is TRBJ1-4; D not resolved. Trimming cost V 3 bases and J 4 bases, with 15 bases left between them. The CDR3 has 16 amino acids. Germline loops: CDR1 SGHDN, CDR2 FVKESK. The CDR3 DNA reads as TGTGCCAGCAGCCATGGACCCGGCGGATATAATGAAAAACTGTTTTTT. It is translated as CASSHGPGGYNEKLFF.

In this sample, this clonotype turned up a few times. J is TRBJ1-1 and V is TRBV4-2; D not certain. Trimming cost V 0 bases and J 1 base, with 9 bases left between them. Germline V lookup: CDR1 LGHNA, CDR2 YNFKEQ. This CDR3 has 15 amino acids. The DNA for the CDR3 is TGTGCCAGCAGCCAAGAAGAGGGAGGGAACACTGAAGCTTTCTTT. Residues: CASSQEEGGNTEAFF.

The genes are TRBV12-3 or TRBV12-4 and TRBJ1-2; D might be TRBD1 (6 bases). The length of the CDR3 is 14 residues. Trimming took 6 bases from V and 7 from J, leaving 18 bases between them. In DNA form, the CDR3 reads TGTGCCAGCAGCCCCAGGGGTTCCTTTTCTGGCTACACCTTC. This translates into CASSPRGSFSGYTF.

This clonotype was seen a handful of times. V usage is TRBV5-1 and J usage is TRBJ2-5; the D is unclear. The DNA end is a closer match to TRBJ2-7, so the J assignment may be wrong. CDR1 is SGHRS and CDR2 is YFSETQ in the germline V gene. The CDR3 runs to 15 residues. The CDR3 DNA reads as TGCGCCAGCAGCGTAGCCTTCGAGATGATCTACGAGCAGTACTTC. It encodes CASSVAFEMIYEQYF.

The J gene is TRBJ1-3, the V gene TRBV4-1; D may be TRBD1 (5 bases). With 4 bases removed from V and 0 bases from J, the gap between germline ends came to 16 bases. This CDR3 contains 17 residues. Germline CDR1 reads MGHRA; CDR2 reads YSYEKL. The CDR3 nucleotides read TGCGCCAGCAGCCCGCAAGGACATCCGAGCTCTGGAAACACCATATATTTT. Protein: CASSPQGHPSSGNTIYF.

This clonotype was observed a few times. The rearrangement links TRBV7-2 to TRBJ2-2; 7 nucleotides align to TRBD1. The CDR3 contains 16 residues. After removal of 5 bases from V and 5 bases from J, the junction contained 11 bases not matched to a gene. The V gene's germline CDR1 is SGHTA and CDR2 FQGNSA. DNA of the CDR3: TGTGCCAGCAGCATGTTCACCGGGACAGAAACCGGGGAGCTGTTTTTT. Its protein product is CASSMFTGTETGELFF.

The chain uses TRBV7-9 and TRBJ2-5; D unclear. The J call could be wrong; TRBJ2-1 is a better fit for the DNA end. The CDR3 has 16 amino acids. CDR1 SEHNR and CDR2 FQNEAQ come from the germline V gene (reference sequence). The CDR3 region has the DNA TGTGCCAGCAGCCCCCGAGATAGCCAGTCCTACAATGAGCAGTTCTTC. This gives the protein CASSPRDSQSYNEQFF.

This chain uses TRBV6-6 with TRBJ1-4; TRBD1 agrees at 9 bases. The CDR3 runs 16 residues. Germline values: CDR1 MNHNY, CDR2 SVGAGI (reference sequence). Trimming took 5 bases from V and 7 from J; bases not matched to a gene: 11. The CDR3 DNA follows: TGTGCCAGCAGTACGGGACAGGGCGGTGATGGTGAAAAACTGTTTTTT. Encoded protein: CASSTGQGGDGEKLFF.

The chain links TRBV6-2 or TRBV6-3 to TRBJ2-5; a possible D gene is TRBD1 (6 bases). The DNA end favors TRBJ2-1, so the J call may be wrong. Germline CDR1 MNHEY, CDR2 SVGEGT. The CDR3 totals 16 residues. CDR3 in amino acids: CASSSLQGPPLNEQFF. CDR3 nucleotides: TGTGCCAGCAGTTCCTTACAGGGACCGCCTCTGAATGAGCAGTTCTTC.

This clonotype showed up just a few times. The chain recombines TRBV29-1 with TRBJ2-3; perhaps TRBD2 as D (5 bases). CDR1 and CDR2 from the germline V gene are SQVTM and ANQGSEA. This CDR3 comprises 14 residues. With 4 bases removed from V and 2 bases from J, the gap between germline ends came to 13 bases. The CDR3 coding sequence is TGCAGCGTTGGGTCGGGGAGCCACACAGATACGCAGTATTTT. This gives the protein CSVGSGSHTDTQYF.

The CDR3: CASSMSGGQDTQYF. CDR3 bases: TGTGCCAGCAGCATGAGCGGGGGTCAGGATACGCAGTATTTT. This chain links TRBV7-3 with TRBJ2-3, with 8 bases matching TRBD2. Germline V gene lookup returns CDR1 SGHTA and CDR2 FQGTGA. Trimming removed 5 bases from V and 6 bases from J; junction bases left unmatched: 7. This CDR3 has 14 amino acids. The full variable domain, with the rest looked up from reference TRBV7-3 and TRBJ2-3, is GAGVSQTPSNKVTEKGKYVELRCDPISGHTALYWYRQSLGQGPEFLIYFQGTGAADDSGLPNDRFFAVRPEGSVSTLKIQRTERGDSAVYLCASSMSGGQDTQYFGPGTRLTVL.

A few counts support this clonotype. This chain connects TRBV18 to TRBJ2-5, with 9 nucleotides matching TRBD1. Germline CDR1 reads KGHSH; CDR2 reads LQKENI. CDR3 length: 16 amino acids. The junction had 8 bases not matched to a gene; V was cut back by 2 bases and J by 4 bases. The CDR3 coding sequence is TGTGCCAGCTCACCAAATACAGGGGGCGGAGGAGAGACCCAGTACTTC. It translates to CASSPNTGGGGETQYF.

The chain carries TRBV7-8 and TRBJ2-3; D call uncertain. The germline CDR1 and CDR2 sequences are SGHVS and FQNEAQ. The CDR3 is 12 residues long. Trimming left V 5 bases short and J 11 bases short, with 14 bases between. Written as DNA, the CDR3 is TGTGCCAGCAGCACTTCTCTGGAGCGGCAGTATTTT. It specifies CASSTSLERQYF. The whole variable domain, filled in from reference TRBV7-8 and TRBJ2-3, reads GAGVSQSPRYKVAKRGQDVALRCDPISGHVSLFWYQQALGQGPEFLTYFQNEAQLDKSGLPSDRFFAERPEGSVSTLKIQRTQQEDSAVYLCASSTSLERQYFGPGTRLTVL.

This clonotype was seen only a few times. The CDR3 DNA sequence: TGTGCCAGCAGTTTCAGGACAGGGGACCTTCCGCAGTATTTT. It is translated as CASSFRTGDLPQYF. This chain joins TRBV6-6 and TRBJ2-3, with 9 positions matching TRBD1. The germline CDR1 and CDR2 sequences are MNHNY and SVGAGI (reference sequence). The junction had 9 bases not matched to a gene; V was cut back by 4 bases and J by 10 bases. The CDR3 covers 14 residues.

This chain uses TRBV6-5 with TRBJ2-5; 7 nucleotides agree with TRBD2. This CDR3 has 16 residues. J lost 1 base, V lost 2 bases, and 7 bases had no gene match. Germline CDR1 MNHEY, CDR2 SVGAGI. This CDR3 reads CASSYGAGTGQETQYF. The CDR3 DNA reads as TGTGCCAGCAGTTACGGAGCGGGGACGGGCCAAGAGACCCAGTACTTC.

The J gene is TRBJ2-3, the V gene TRBV20-1; TRBD2 aligns across 7 bases. The length of the CDR3 is 14 residues. Germline V CDR1 and CDR2: DFQATT, SNEGSKA (reference sequence). V was clipped by 0 bases and J by 4 bases; unmatched bases: 4. The CDR3, as DNA: TGCAGTGCTAGAGATTGGGGGGGGGCAGATACGCAGTATTTT. This encodes CSARDWGGADTQYF.

The V call is TRBV4-1, the J call TRBJ2-3; D possibly corresponds to TRBD1 (6 bases). Germline lookup yields CDR1 MGHRA and CDR2 YSYEKL. Trimming removed 3 bases at V and 5 bases at J, with 24 bases between. The CDR3 sequence is 18 residues long. This CDR3 reads CASSQDVTGPLGVDTQYF. The CDR3 DNA sequence: TGCGCCAGCAGCCAGGATGTCACAGGGCCGCTTGGTGTAGATACGCAGTATTTT.

This chain uses TRBV19 with TRBJ2-5; 9 nucleotides agree with TRBD2. The germline V gene encodes CDR1 LNHDA and CDR2 SQIVND (reference sequence). CDR3 length equals 15 residues. J lost 2 bases, V lost 5 bases, and 6 bases had no gene match. The CDR3, as DNA: TGTGCCAGTAGTCTTAGCGGGGGCCTTCAAGAGACCCAGTACTTC. Its translation: CASSLSGGLQETQYF. Filled out from reference TRBV19 and TRBJ2-5, the complete variable domain reads DGGITQSPKYLFRKEGQNVTLSCEQNLNHDAMYWYRQDPGQGLRLIYYSQIVNDFQKGDIAEGYSVSREKKESFPLTVTSAQKNPTAFYLCASSLSGGLQETQYFGPGTRLLVL.

The V gene is TRBV5-1, the J gene TRBJ1-4; D unresolved. Per germline, CDR1 SGHRS and CDR2 YFSETQ. The CDR3 spans 13 residues. V dropped 6 bases and J dropped 3 bases, with 9 bases sitting between them. CDR3 sequence (DNA): TGCGCCAGCAAGGGAAGCGCTAATGAAAAACTGTTTTTT. Translated: CASKGSANEKLFF.

The chain is built from TRBV19 and TRBJ2-3, with D perhaps TRBD2 (5 bases). Germline CDR1 and CDR2: LNHDA and SQIVND (reference sequence). V lost 6 bases and J 8 bases, leaving 9 bases between the germline ends. The CDR3 sequence is 11 residues long. The CDR3 DNA sequence: TGTGCCAGTAGCGGGAACGGTACGCAGTATTTT. This codes for CASSGNGTQYF. Filled out from reference TRBV19 and TRBJ2-3, the complete variable domain reads DGGITQSPKYLFRKEGQNVTLSCEQNLNHDAMYWYRQDPGQGLRLIYYSQIVNDFQKGDIAEGYSVSREKKESFPLTVTSAQKNPTAFYLCASSGNGTQYFGPGTRLTVL.

The gene calls are TRBV7-9 and TRBJ2-1; the match to TRBD1 covers 7 bases. Looked up from germline, CDR1 is SEHNR and CDR2 is FQNEAQ (reference sequence). The CDR3 loop spans 17 amino acids. V lost 5 bases to trimming and J lost 4 bases; unmatched junction nucleotides: 14. The CDR3 loop is CASSPYDRVVDYNEQFF. The CDR3 bases are TGTGCCAGCAGCCCCTACGACAGGGTGGTTGATTACAATGAGCAGTTCTTC.

This rearrangement joins TRBV28 to TRBJ2-4, with 7 bases matching TRBD1. In germline, CDR1 is MDHEN, CDR2 SYDVKM. V lost 5 bases to trimming and J lost 6 bases; unmatched junction nucleotides: 16. This CDR3 contains 17 residues. The CDR3: CASSPVPGQRGVNIQYF. In DNA, the CDR3 is TGTGCCAGCAGTCCCGTACCGGGACAGAGGGGAGTAAACATTCAGTACTTC. The whole variable domain, remainder taken from reference TRBV28 and TRBJ2-4, is DVKVTQSSRYLVKRTGEKVFLECVQDMDHENMFWYRQDPGLGLRLIYFSYDVKMKEKGDIPEGYSVSREKKERFSLILESASTNQTSMYLCASSPVPGQRGVNIQYFGAGTRLSVL.

Turning to this clonotype: One end of the junction varies from germline; a read error may be responsible. V is TRBV28 and J is TRBJ2-2; TRBD2 might be the D (7 bases). There are 13 residues in the CDR3. Germline CDR1 MDHEN, CDR2 SYDVKM. CDR3 DNA sequence: TGTGCCAGCAGAGGGGGGAGGGCCGGGGAGTTGTTTTTT. This sequence encodes CASRGGRAGELFF.

This clonotype has only a few counts. The rearrangement joins TRBV6-2 or TRBV6-3 to TRBJ1-5; 7 bases fit TRBD1. Germline CDR1 MNHEY, CDR2 SVGEGT. Trimming took 5 bases from V and 4 from J; bases not matched to a gene: 11. The CDR3 sequence is 16 residues long. The CDR3, as DNA: TGTGCCAGCAGTCGCGACAAGGGGGCTGGGAATCAGCCCCAGCATTTT. The encoded protein is CASSRDKGAGNQPQHF.

This clonotype has ten or more counts. One junction end does not reproduce the germline sequence, and a read error may be involved. The chain has TRBV12-3 or TRBV12-4 and TRBJ2-5; D may be TRBD1 or TRBD2 (5 bases each). This CDR3 spans 11 amino acids. CDR3 sequence: CASSVGTVEFF. In DNA, the CDR3 is TGTGCCAGCAGTGTCGGGACGGTCGAGTTCTTC.

The chain links TRBV27 to TRBJ1-2; D call uncertain. The CDR3 runs 13 residues. CDR1 is MNHEY and CDR2 is SMNVEV in the germline V gene (reference sequence). V lost 6 bases and J 3 bases, leaving 11 bases between the germline ends. CDR3 amino acids: CASSSAPYYGYTF. The CDR3 bases are TGTGCCAGCAGCTCTGCACCGTACTATGGCTACACCTTC.

This clonotype came up many times. V gene TRBV2 combines with J gene TRBJ2-7; TRBD2 aligns across 12 bases. Per the germline V gene, CDR1 is SNHLY and CDR2 is FYNNEI. Germline trimming cut 6 bases from V and 3 bases from J; bases unmatched to any gene: 6. The CDR3 contains 15 residues. The CDR3 nucleotides are TGTGCCAGCAGCCTCGGACTAGCGGGGATCTACGAGCAGTACTTC. Protein product: CASSLGLAGIYEQYF.

A few counts support this clonotype. This chain uses TRBV4-3 with TRBJ2-5; maybe TRBD2 (5 bases). The tail of the sequence fits TRBJ2-7 better, so the J call may be wrong. Germline CDR1 is LGHNA and CDR2 is YSLEER. This CDR3 comprises 13 residues. CDR3 nucleotide sequence: TGCGCCAGCAGCCAAGGACGAGGGTTCGAGCAGTACTTC. The encoded protein is CASSQGRGFEQYF.

This clonotype was detected only a few times. This chain connects TRBV4-3 to TRBJ2-5; D gene uncertain. V lost 0 bases, J lost 1 base, and 6 bases lay in between. CDR1 is LGHNA, CDR2 YSLEER, per germline. The CDR3 contains 14 residues. The CDR3 loop is CASSQDHSQETQYF. In DNA form, the CDR3 reads TGCGCCAGCAGCCAAGATCACAGCCAAGAGACCCAGTACTTC.

The V and J genes are TRBV11-2 and TRBJ2-1; 7 bases are shared with TRBD2. CDR1 is SGHAT, CDR2 FQNNGV, per germline. Trimming took 3 bases from V and 10 from J; bases not matched to a gene: 6. There are 13 residues in the CDR3. The CDR3 bases are TGTGCCAGCAGCTTCGGGACGGGGGGAGAGCAGTTCTTC. It codes for CASSFGTGGEQFF.